What follows is one TCR beta chain and its context. The data originate from a study of blood T cell repertoires in COVID-19. V was cut by 1 base and J by 7 bases, with 14 bases left in between. Germline-derived CDR1 and CDR2 are SGHDT and YYEEEE. The CDR3 covers 15 residues. Profiling relied on immunoSEQ multiplex PCR, and the TCRdb table lists in-frame clones only, not all of them. The sample contains fewer than 350,000 clones, just over 90% of which appear only once. The chain employs TRBV5-6 and TRBJ1-4; possibly TRBD1 for D (5 bases). Input material: PBMCs or T cells enriched from blood (not recorded which). The receptor's source is a woman between 35 and 50 years old with acute COVID-19. CDR3 protein: CASSLRFRVGEKLFF. CDR3 in DNA: TGTGCCAGCAGCTTGAGGTTCAGGGTTGGTGAAAAACTGTTTTTT. Based on the CDR3 plus reference TRBV5-6 and TRBJ1-4, the full variable domain is DAGVTQSPTHLIKTRGQQVTLRCSPKSGHDTVSWYQQALGQGPQFIFQYYEEEERQRGNFPDRFSGHQFPNYSSELNVNALLLGDSALYLCASSLRFRVGEKLFFGSGTQLSVL.